Listed below are T cell receptor beta chains from one sample, sequenced in a study of T cells in Graves' hyperthyroidism and ophthalmopathy. TCRdb called the multiplex PCR reads again in MiXCR, with one record for every CDR3 protein. In the table there are a few hundred thousand distinct CDR3 sequences, 15% to 17% of which are singletons. The sample was blood. These receptor sequences come from a woman under 30 with Graves' hyperthyroidism that later progressed to Graves' ophthalmopathy. Each CDR3 is given with its conserved first and last residue. The D gene is left open where the match is weak. Size is stated for part of the rows, as once, few or many counts, or as a class when the clone is expanded.

size: -
J: TRBJ2-1
V: TRBV30
D: TRBD2
CDR3: CAWSLIDLGTSGNPNEQFF
DNA: TGTGCCTGGAGCCTTATCGATTTAGGGACTAGCGGGAATCCCAATGAGCAGTTCTTC

size: -
J: TRBJ1-3
V: TRBV6-1
D: -
CDR3: CASSEKGLGNTIYF
DNA: TGTGCCAGCAGTGAAAAAGGGCTTGGAAACACCATATATTTT

size: -
J: TRBJ2-6
V: TRBV11-2
D: -
CDR3: CASSLLQAGANVLTF
DNA: TGTGCCAGCAGCTTATTGCAAGCTGGGGCCAACGTCCTGACTTTC

size: many
J: TRBJ2-7
V: TRBV2
D: -
CDR3: CASSELSTAVYEQYF
DNA: TGTGCCAGCAGTGAGCTGTCAACGGCGGTCTACGAGCAGTACTTC

size: medium-sized
J: TRBJ2-2
V: TRBV3-1
D: TRBD2
CDR3: CASSLGLAGAGELFF
DNA: TGTGCCAGCAGCCTCGGACTAGCGGGAGCGGGGGAGCTGTTTTTT

size: many
J: TRBJ2-5
V: TRBV10-3
D: TRBD2
CDR3: CAISAQAGGQETQYF
DNA: TGTGCCATCAGCGCACAAGCGGGAGGCCAAGAGACCCAGTACTTC

size: many
J: TRBJ2-4
V: TRBV2
D: -
CDR3: CASSELGVGWAKNIQYF
DNA: TGTGCCAGCAGTGAACTAGGAGTTGGTTGGGCCAAAAACATTCAGTACTTC

size: many
J: TRBJ2-7
V: TRBV3-1
D: -
CDR3: CASSLGSGEQYF
DNA: TGTGCCAGCAGCCTCGGATCGGGGGAGCAGTACTTC

size: many
J: TRBJ2-1
V: TRBV16
D: -
CDR3: CASSRMDEQFF
DNA: TGTGCCAGCAGCAGAATGGATGAGCAGTTCTTC

size: few
J: TRBJ2-3
V: TRBV13
D: -
CDR3: CASSSPRDSNTDTQYF
DNA: TGTGCCAGCAGTTCACCGCGGGACAGCAACACAGATACGCAGTATTTT

size: many
J: TRBJ1-5
V: TRBV27
D: TRBD1
CDR3: CASSEYTGAPNQPQHF
DNA: TGTGCCAGCAGTGAGTATACAGGGGCTCCCAACCAGCCCCAGCATTTT

size: many
J: TRBJ2-7
V: TRBV2
D: -
CDR3: CASSEVWTRESYEQYF
DNA: TGTGCCAGCAGTGAGGTATGGACACGAGAATCCTACGAGCAGTACTTC

size: few
J: TRBJ2-1
V: TRBV13
D: -
CDR3: CASSLRSPVRDSSLDNEQFF
DNA: TGTGCCAGCAGCTTACGCAGTCCCGTCAGGGACTCGAGCCTTGACAATGAGCAGTTCTTC

size: -
J: TRBJ1-3
V: TRBV20-1
D: -
CDR3: CSARDLGRSGNTIYF
DNA: TGCAGTGCTAGAGATCTCGGGCGCTCTGGAAACACCATATATTTT

size: many
J: TRBJ1-1
V: TRBV5-1
D: -
CDR3: CASSAGRAEAFF
DNA: TGCGCCAGCAGCGCGGGACGGGCTGAAGCTTTCTTT

size: -
J: TRBJ2-3
V: TRBV12-3/TRBV12-4
D: -
CDR3: CASSSQRAAQYF
DNA: TGTGCCAGCAGTTCCCAGCGAGCGGCGCAGTATTTT

size: -
J: TRBJ1-3
V: TRBV29-1
D: -
CDR3: CSVAGHPFSGNTIYF
DNA: TGCAGCGTTGCGGGACACCCTTTCTCTGGAAACACCATATATTTT

size: many
J: TRBJ2-7
V: TRBV20-1
D: TRBD2
CDR3: CSARNLAGVGEQYF
DNA: TGCAGTGCTAGAAATCTAGCGGGAGTGGGCGAGCAGTACTTC

size: -
J: TRBJ2-3
V: TRBV27
D: -
CDR3: CASRSWTHRDTQYF
DNA: TGTGCCAGCAGAAGCTGGACCCACCGGGATACGCAGTATTTT

size: many
J: TRBJ2-1
V: TRBV28
D: TRBD1
CDR3: CASSSPSDRGTNEQFF
DNA: TGTGCCAGCAGTTCCCCTTCGGACAGGGGAACCAATGAGCAGTTCTTC

size: -
J: TRBJ1-5
V: TRBV12-3/TRBV12-4
D: -
CDR3: CATSWGGNQPQHF
DNA: TGTGCCACCTCATGGGGCGGCAATCAGCCCCAGCATTTT

size: many
J: TRBJ1-2
V: TRBV5-1
D: TRBD1
CDR3: CASTGGGMYGYTF
DNA: TGCGCCAGTACAGGGGGCGGAATGTATGGCTACACCTTC

size: many
J: TRBJ2-1
V: TRBV11-2
D: -
CDR3: CTSSPPRRGRSYNEQFF
DNA: TGTACCAGCAGCCCGCCCCGGCGGGGACGCTCCTACAATGAGCAGTTCTTC

size: many
J: TRBJ2-7
V: TRBV12-3/TRBV12-4
D: -
CDR3: CASSLVQGLLYEQYF
DNA: TGTGCCAGCAGTTTGGTTCAGGGACTTCTCTACGAGCAGTACTTC

size: many
J: TRBJ2-1
V: TRBV6-1
D: -
CDR3: CASSETVAGTRQYEQFF
DNA: TGTGCCAGCAGTGAAACGGTGGCGGGGACCCGTCAGTATGAGCAGTTCTTC

size: -
J: TRBJ2-7
V: TRBV13
D: -
CDR3: CASSYRKGEQYF
DNA: TGTGCCAGCAGCTACCGGAAGGGGGAGCAGTACTTC

size: few
J: TRBJ1-2
V: TRBV27
D: TRBD1
CDR3: CASSRDRMLLDGYTF
DNA: TGTGCCAGCAGTCGGGACAGGATGCTTTTGGATGGCTACACCTTC

size: many
J: TRBJ1-2
V: TRBV30
D: -
CDR3: CAWSVGHLYGYTF
DNA: TGTGCCTGGAGTGTGGGACACCTCTATGGCTACACCTTC

size: -
J: TRBJ2-3
V: TRBV2
D: TRBD2
CDR3: CASSVSSGRASDTQYF
DNA: TGTGCCAGCAGTGTTTCTAGCGGGAGGGCCTCAGATACGCAGTATTTT